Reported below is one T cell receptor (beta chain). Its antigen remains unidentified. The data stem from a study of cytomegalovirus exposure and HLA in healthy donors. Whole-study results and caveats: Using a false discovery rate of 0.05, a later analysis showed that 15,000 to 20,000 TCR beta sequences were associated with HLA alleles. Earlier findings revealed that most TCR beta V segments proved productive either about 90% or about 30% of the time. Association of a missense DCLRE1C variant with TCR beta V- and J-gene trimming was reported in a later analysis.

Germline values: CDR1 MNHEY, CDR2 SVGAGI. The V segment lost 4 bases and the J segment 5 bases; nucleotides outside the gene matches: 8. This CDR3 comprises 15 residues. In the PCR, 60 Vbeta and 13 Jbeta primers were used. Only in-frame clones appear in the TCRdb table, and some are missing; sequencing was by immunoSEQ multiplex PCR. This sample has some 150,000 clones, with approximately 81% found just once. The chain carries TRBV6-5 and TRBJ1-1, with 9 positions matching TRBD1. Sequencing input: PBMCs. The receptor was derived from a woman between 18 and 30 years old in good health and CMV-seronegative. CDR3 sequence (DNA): TGTGCCAGCAGTTTCCAGACAGGGGGGGGAACTGAAGCTTTCTTT. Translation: CASSFQTGGGTEAFF.